This entry is about one T cell receptor beta chain. The antigen is undetermined. V lost 1 base and J lost 2, with 6 bases in between. Germline values: CDR1 KGHSH, CDR2 LQKENI. This CDR3 is 14 amino acids long. The record originates from a study of shared clonotypes between healthy human individuals. CD8 cells classed as naive were CD45RO-negative and positively selected for CCR7, excluding terminally differentiated effector memory CD45RA+ cells. Broader study findings: In several donors, roughly 5.2% of naive CD4 clonotypes appeared in common.

Source study methods: Junction-only sequences without quality scores were provided by ImmunoSEQ, so filtering was different. The assay was immunoSEQ multiplex PCR, and TCRdb's table has in-frame clones only and misses some. The V and J calls and clone size come from that table; D and trimming were worked out from the DNA. The sample gives some 580,000 clones, roughly 98% of which show up once; 0.3% is in the top ten. V is TRBV18 and J is TRBJ1-5; no definite D call. Sequences were obtained from naive CD8+ T cells sorted from blood. This sequence originates from a man aged 25-45 years in good health. The CDR3 loop reads CASSPLKGNQPQHF. CDR3 sequence (DNA): TGTGCCAGCTCACCACTTAAGGGCAATCAGCCCCAGCATTTT.